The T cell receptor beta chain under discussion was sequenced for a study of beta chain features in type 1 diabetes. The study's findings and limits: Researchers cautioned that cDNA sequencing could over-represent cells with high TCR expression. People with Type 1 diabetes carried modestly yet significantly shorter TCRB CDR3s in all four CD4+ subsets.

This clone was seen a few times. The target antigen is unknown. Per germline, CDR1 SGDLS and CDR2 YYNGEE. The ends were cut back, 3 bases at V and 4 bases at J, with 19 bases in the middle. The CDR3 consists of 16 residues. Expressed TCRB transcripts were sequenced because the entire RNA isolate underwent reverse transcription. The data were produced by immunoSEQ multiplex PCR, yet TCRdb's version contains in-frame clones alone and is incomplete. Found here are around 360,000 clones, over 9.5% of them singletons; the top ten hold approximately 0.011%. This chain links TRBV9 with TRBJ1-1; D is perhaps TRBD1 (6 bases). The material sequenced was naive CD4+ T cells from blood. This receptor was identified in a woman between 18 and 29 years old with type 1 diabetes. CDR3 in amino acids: CASSAGTGRDGTEAFF. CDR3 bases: TGTGCCAGCAGCGCCGGCACAGGGAGGGATGGCACTGAAGCTTTCTTT. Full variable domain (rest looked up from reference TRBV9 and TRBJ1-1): DSGVTQTPKHLITATGQRVTLRCSPRSGDLSVYWYQQSLDQGLQFLIQYYNGEERAKGNILERFSAQQFPDLHSELNLSSLELGDSALYFCASSAGTGRDGTEAFFGQGTRLTVV.